One TCR beta chain is described in this entry. Its antigen is as yet unknown. TCRdb independently ran MiXCR on the RT-PCR reads; one entry per CDR3 protein. The sample lists 650,000 to 700,000 distinct CDR3 sequences, around 16% occurring once. This entry is derived from a study of response to subunit inactivated influenza vaccine. Study findings and constraints: That few new T cells are recruited by each seasonal influenza vaccination was the authors' suggestion.

Germline V gives CDR1 SGHAT, CDR2 FQNNGV. V was clipped by 5 bases and J by 7 bases, with 12 bases between them. The CDR3 spans 13 residues. This specimen was PBMCs from blood, taken roughly 12 days after vaccination. This clonotype was obtained from a man aged 50-59 years who received an inactivated influenza vaccine. This chain links TRBV11-2 with TRBJ2-1; D might be TRBD1 (6 bases). The CDR3 DNA reads TGTGCCAGCAGCCCTTGGACAGTGAATGAGCAGTTCTTC. Translation gives CASSPWTVNEQFF.